These 16 T cell receptor beta chains share one sample of origin, sequenced in a study of long-term antiretroviral therapy in people with HIV (dated 2022 in TCRdb). The immunoSEQ hsTCRB v3.0 assay was used at survey level resolution for TRB variable region sequencing. Drawn from immuneACCESS, this table holds only the in-frame rearrangements with V and J called that TCRdb kept. Clones are partly lost; checked studies trace under half to an unresolved V gene and leave the rest unexplained. The sample yields about 30,000 clones; about 87% were counted once. The ten largest account for about 8% of the sample. This sample comprised unsorted PBMCs, obtained 3.2 years before starting antiretroviral therapy. The receptor set was obtained from a man aged 50-60 years with HIV.

V is TRBV6-6 and J is TRBJ2-3, with D perhaps given as TRBD1 or TRBD2 (5 bases each). Germline lookup yields CDR1 MNHNY and CDR2 SVGAGI (reference sequence). The CDR3 contains 12 residues. The germline V and J ends were trimmed by 8 bases and 7 bases, with 13 bases remaining between them. The CDR3 protein is CASGGSANTQYF. The CDR3 DNA sequence: TGTGCCAGCGGGGGTAGCGCAAATACGCAGTATTTT.

The chain uses TRBV15 and TRBJ2-7; tentatively, D is TRBD2 (6 bases). CDR3 size: 14 residues. The germline V and J ends were trimmed by 0 bases and 6 bases, with 12 bases remaining between them. Per germline, CDR1 LNHNV and CDR2 YYDKDF (reference sequence). CDR3 region: CATSRELAIVEQYF. The DNA of the CDR3 is TGTGCCACCAGCAGAGAACTAGCTATCGTCGAGCAGTACTTC.

V and J are TRBV10-2 and TRBJ2-5, with 8 bases identical to TRBD2. J was trimmed by 2 bases and V by 2 bases; bases with no gene match: 4. The germline gives CDR1 WSHSY, CDR2 SAAADI. This CDR3 is 15 amino acids long. Written as DNA, the CDR3 is TGCGCCAGCAGTGAGCCCGGGACTAGTCAAGAGACCCAGTACTTC. Protein sequence: CASSEPGTSQETQYF.

The chain employs TRBV29-1 and TRBJ2-7; TRBD1 agrees at 7 bases. This CDR3 contains 12 residues. The germline gives CDR1 SQVTM, CDR2 ANQGSEA. Losses at the gene ends were 6 bases for V and 4 bases for J; bases not matched to a gene: 6. The CDR3 is CSVQKGAYEQYF. CDR3 sequence (DNA): TGCAGCGTCCAAAAGGGGGCTTACGAGCAGTACTTC.

This clone is a singleton in its sample. The chain has TRBV19 and TRBJ1-2, with D uncertain. The CDR3 spans 16 residues. V was shortened by 0 bases and J by 0 bases, with 11 bases between the two germline ends. Germline V CDR1 and CDR2: LNHDA, SQIVND (reference sequence). CDR3 amino acids: CASSIDPRRANYGYTF. The CDR3 DNA is TGTGCCAGTAGTATAGATCCTCGGCGAGCTAACTATGGCTACACCTTC.

The chain has TRBV29-1 and TRBJ1-2, with a tentative D call TRBD1 (6 bases). The CDR3 contains 15 residues. Trimming took off 6 bases at V and 0 bases at J, with 17 bases between the two ends. Germline lookup yields CDR1 SQVTM and CDR2 ANQGSEA. In nucleotides, the CDR3 is TGCAGCGTCGCAGGGGTAATGGGGGCTAACTATGGCTACACCTTC. Encoded protein: CSVAGVMGANYGYTF.

This chain connects TRBV11-2 to TRBJ2-1; the match to TRBD2 covers 9 bases. CDR1 is SGHAT and CDR2 is FQNNGV in the germline V gene. The CDR3 consists of 19 residues. Germline trimming cut 0 bases from V and 1 base from J; bases unmatched to any gene: 10. CDR3 DNA sequence: TGTGCCAGCAGCTTAGACCCCCCGGCTCTAGCGGGATCCTACAATGAGCAGTTCTTC. It encodes CASSLDPPALAGSYNEQFF.

This clone was counted between two and nine times. V is TRBV7-9 and J is TRBJ2-7, with D uncertain. The CDR3 is 13 amino acids. The germline V and J ends were trimmed by 3 bases and 6 bases, with 12 bases remaining between them. Germline assignment: CDR1 SEHNR and CDR2 FQNEAQ (reference sequence). CDR3 sequence: CASSLDGPSEQYF. The CDR3 DNA is TGTGCCAGCAGCTTGGATGGACCGAGCGAGCAGTACTTC.

V usage is TRBV19 and J usage is TRBJ1-2; a weak D match, TRBD1 (5 bases). Trimming stripped 7 bases from V and 5 bases from J, with 14 bases between. Germline assignment: CDR1 LNHDA and CDR2 SQIVND (reference sequence). The CDR3 extends over 13 amino acids. CDR3 nucleotides: TGTGCCAGTACCCGGGGCCGTTCGTATGGCTACACCTTC. Amino acid sequence: CASTRGRSYGYTF. Drawing the rest from reference TRBV19 and TRBJ1-2, the complete variable domain is DGGITQSPKYLFRKEGQNVTLSCEQNLNHDAMYWYRQDPGQGLRLIYYSQIVNDFQKGDIAEGYSVSREKKESFPLTVTSAQKNPTAFYLCASTRGRSYGYTFGSGTRLTVV.

The chain is built from TRBV27 and TRBJ1-3; D not resolved. CDR1 is MNHEY, CDR2 SMNVEV, per germline (reference sequence). The CDR3 extends over 13 amino acids. V gave up 6 bases and J gave up 0 bases, with 6 bases separating them. In nucleotides, the CDR3 is TGTGCCAGCAGAGCAGACTCTGGAAACACCATATATTTT. This encodes CASRADSGNTIYF.

The genes are TRBV18 and TRBJ1-4; unclear D gene. CDR3 length: 15 amino acids. V was clipped by 5 bases and J by 4 bases, with 14 bases between them. CDR1 is KGHSH and CDR2 is LQKENI in the germline V gene. CDR3 nucleotide sequence: TGTGCCAGCTCATTACTCAACGGTTATAATGAAAAACTGTTTTTT. This codes for CASSLLNGYNEKLFF.

The chain employs TRBV28 and TRBJ1-6, with D unclear. Germline CDR1 and CDR2: MDHEN and SYDVKM. The CDR3 has 17 residues. The germline V and J ends were trimmed by 2 bases and 2 bases, with 13 bases remaining between them. This chain's CDR3 is CASSLKQSSTYNSPLHF. The DNA for the CDR3 is TGTGCCAGCAGTTTAAAACAATCTTCTACCTATAATTCACCCCTCCACTTT.

V is TRBV7-2 and J is TRBJ1-2; no firm D call. CDR3 size: 14 residues. CDR1 and CDR2 (germline): SGHTA, FQGNSA. The V and J ends lost 1 base and 8 bases respectively, with 14 bases between them. The DNA for the CDR3 is TGTGCCAGCAGCTTAGGGGGAGATCTGGTGGGCTACACCTTC. The encoded protein is CASSLGGDLVGYTF.

The V and J genes are TRBV9 and TRBJ2-2; the match to TRBD2 covers 8 bases. The CDR3 totals 18 residues. Trimming cost V 4 bases and J 5 bases; bases outside gene matches: 16. CDR1 SGDLS and CDR2 YYNGEE come from the germline V gene. The CDR3 nucleotides are TGTGCCAGCAGCTCACCGGGGGGGACGAAACCGCCGACCGGGGAGCTGTTTTTT. Translation: CASSSPGGTKPPTGELFF.

The rearrangement joins TRBV2 to TRBJ2-7, with 7 bases matching TRBD2. The germline gives CDR1 SNHLY, CDR2 FYNNEI. V trimming: 6 bases; J trimming: 6 bases; junction bases outside the gene matches: 11. This CDR3 has 14 residues. CDR3 in amino acids: CASRAWTRRSEQYF. The DNA of the CDR3 is TGTGCCAGCAGAGCCTGGACTAGAAGGAGCGAGCAGTACTTC.

This chain uses TRBV4-2 with TRBJ2-1; 11 bases line up with TRBD2. V lost 4 bases and J lost 6; bases outside the gene matches: 8. This CDR3 is 16 amino acids long. Germline V gene sequence: CDR1 LGHNA, CDR2 YNFKEQ. The CDR3 region has the DNA TGTGCCAGCAGCCTATCGGGACTAGCGGAGGGCAATGAGCAGTTCTTC. Residues: CASSLSGLAEGNEQFF.